This is a list of T cell receptor beta chains from one sample in a study of control samples from healthy donors and cancer patients. Sequenced by immunoSEQ multiplex PCR; TCRdb stores in-frame clones only, minus some. The sample holds more than 140,000 clones, 94% seen once. The sample taken for sequencing was blood. The receptors derive from a middle-aged man in good health. Each CDR3 is given with its conserved first and last residue. A D gene is named only where the DNA matches it firmly. Some rows have no size entry. The others give once, few or many, or a class for an expanded clone.

TRBJ1-2 - TRBV12-3/TRBV12-4 - TGTGCCAGCAGTTTAAAGGAGACCTATGGCTACACCTTC CASSLKETYGYTF
TRBJ2-2 - TRBV29-1 - TGCAGCGTCCCTAATTTAGGGGAGCTGTTTTTT CSVPNLGELFF
TRBJ2-3 - TRBV27 - TGTGCCAGCAGTTTAAGGGCAACAGATACGCAGTATTTT CASSLRATDTQYF
TRBJ2-5 - TRBV7-9 TRBD1 TGTGCCGGAGGGCGAAACACAGGGGGCATCGGGGAGACCCAGTACTTC CAGGRNTGGIGETQYF
TRBJ1-6 - TRBV9 TRBD1 TGTGCCAGCAGCCTCACGTCCGGGACAGTTAATTCACCCCTCCACTTT CASSLTSGTVNSPLHF
TRBJ2-6 - TRBV5-6 - TGTGCCAGCAGCCGAATCACTGGGGCCAACGTCCTGACTTTC CASSRITGANVLTF
TRBJ2-3 - TRBV7-8 - TGTGCCAGCAGCCGAGGGGCAAAAGGTACAGATACGCAGTATTTT CASSRGAKGTDTQYF
TRBJ2-3 - TRBV6-1 TRBD2 TGTGCCAGCACGAGCGGGGGGGCCACGGATACGCAGTATTTT CASTSGGATDTQYF
TRBJ1-1 - TRBV5-1 - TGCGCCAGCCGGACGGACCCTACACTTCCTATCATGAACACTGAAGCTTTCTTT CASRTDPTLPIMNTEAFF
TRBJ2-2 - TRBV5-4 TRBD1 TGTGCCAGCAGCCTTCGGGACAGAAACACCGGGGAGCTGTTTTTT CASSLRDRNTGELFF
TRBJ2-2 - TRBV11-3 - TGTGCCAGCAGCTTCGGGGCGGGCGGGGAGCTGTTTTTT CASSFGAGGELFF
TRBJ1-2 - TRBV7-3 TRBD1 TGTGCCAGCAGCTTGACAGGGGCCCAGGGATCCTATGGCTACACCTTC CASSLTGAQGSYGYTF
TRBJ2-5 - TRBV6-5 TRBD1 TGTGCCAGCAGTAAAACACAGGGGACGCAAGAGACCCAGTACTTC CASSKTQGTQETQYF
TRBJ2-7 - TRBV6-4 - TGTGCCAGCAGTGAGTCGTACGCCGAAGGCTACGAGCAGTACTTC CASSESYAEGYEQYF
TRBJ2-1 - TRBV19 - TGTGCCAGTAGTCTCGGGAATGAGCAGTTCTTC CASSLGNEQFF
TRBJ1-1 - TRBV27 - TGTGCCAGCAGTTTAGGGGGGCTGGGCACTGAAGCTTTCTTT CASSLGGLGTEAFF
TRBJ2-7 - TRBV11-2 TRBD1 TGTGCCAGCAGACCTAAACTGACAGGGTTCGTCTACGAGCAGTACTTC CASRPKLTGFVYEQYF
TRBJ2-5 - TRBV13 TRBD1 TGTGCCAGCAGCCAATACAGGGGAGAGACCCAGTACTTC CASSQYRGETQYF
TRBJ1-4 - TRBV7-8 TRBD1 TGTGCCAGCAGCAAACCGGGACAGGGTGAAAAACTGTTTTTT CASSKPGQGEKLFF
TRBJ1-4 - TRBV9 - TGTGCCAGCAGCCGAAGGGGCGGGAATAATGAAAAACTGTTTTTT CASSRRGGNNEKLFF
TRBJ2-1 - TRBV4-2 - TGTGCCAGCAGCCAACCCGACAGGAGCTCCTACAATGAGCAGTTCTTC CASSQPDRSSYNEQFF
TRBJ1-2 - TRBV6-5 TRBD1 TGTGCCAGCAGTTACCTGAACAGGGGGCAGGTCGGTGGCTACACCTTC CASSYLNRGQVGGYTF
TRBJ2-7 - TRBV5-4 - TGTGCCAGCAGCTTGTGGGGAGGACACTACGAGCAGTACTTC CASSLWGGHYEQYF
TRBJ2-5 - TRBV5-8 - TGTGCCAGGTCTCGGGGACAAGAGACCCAGTACTTC CARSRGQETQYF
TRBJ1-2 - TRBV5-4 TRBD1 TGTGCCAGCAGCCGACCCGGACAGGGGGTTTATGGCTACACCTTC CASSRPGQGVYGYTF
TRBJ2-6 - TRBV24-1 - TGTGCCACCAGTGATAGAACAGCTTCTCGGTACAACGTCCTGACTTTC CATSDRTASRYNVLTF
TRBJ2-1 - TRBV5-1 TRBD1 TGCGCCAGCAGCTGGGCAGGGGGCCGCTATGAGCAGTTCTTC CASSWAGGRYEQFF
TRBJ1-6 - TRBV6-5 TRBD1 TGTGCCAGCAGCCAGGGACAGGGTAATTCACCCCTCCACTTT CASSQGQGNSPLHF
TRBJ1-2 - TRBV15 - TGTGCCACCAGCAGAGATAACGGGGGTGGCTACACCTTC CATSRDNGGGYTF
TRBJ2-7 once TRBV30 TRBD2 TGTGCCTGGAGCGCCAGCGGGAGGGGAGACGAGCAGTACTTC CAWSASGRGDEQYF
TRBJ1-1 once TRBV5-1 - TGCGCCAGCAGCTTGGAAGGGGTAGCCACTGAAGCTTTCTTT CASSLEGVATEAFF
TRBJ2-7 - TRBV5-6 TRBD1 TGTGCCAGCAGCCCGCCCCTACAGGGGGGAAGAACCTACGAGCAGTACTTC CASSPPLQGGRTYEQYF
TRBJ2-7 - TRBV11-2 - TGTGCCAGCAGCTTTGGGAGCTCCTACGAGCAGTACTTC CASSFGSSYEQYF
TRBJ2-1 - TRBV4-2 - TGTGCCAGCAGCCAAGCCCCGGGATCCTCCTACAATGAGCAGTTCTTC CASSQAPGSSYNEQFF
TRBJ2-1 - TRBV24-1 - TGTGCCACCAGTGACCGGGACAAGAGCTCCTACAATGAGCAGTTCTTC CATSDRDKSSYNEQFF
TRBJ2-1 - TRBV7-9 - TGTGCCAGCAGCTTAGCGAGCAGGGTTTACAATGAGCAGTTCTTC CASSLASRVYNEQFF
TRBJ1-4 - TRBV7-9 TRBD1 TGTGCCAGCAGCTCAGCGGACAGGGAAAAACTGTTTTTT CASSSADREKLFF
TRBJ1-3 - TRBV28 TRBD1 TGTGCCAGCAGTTTCGGGACAGGTAGAGGGGGAACCATATATTTT CASSFGTGRGGTIYF
TRBJ1-5 - TRBV18 - TGTGCCAGCTCACCAGAAGGGTTGGGGCAGCCCCAGCATTTT CASSPEGLGQPQHF
TRBJ1-1 - TRBV5-6 - TGTGCCAGCAGCTTGGCCTCCAGCGGGATGAACACTGAAGCTTTCTTT CASSLASSGMNTEAFF
TRBJ1-1 - TRBV18 - TGTGCCAGCTCACCTCTGGAAGGACAGATGAACACTGAAGCTTTCTTT CASSPLEGQMNTEAFF
TRBJ2-7 - TRBV10-1 - TGCGCCAGCAGTGAGAAACAGCAGCCAAGGGGCGAGCAGTACTTC CASSEKQQPRGEQYF
TRBJ2-7 - TRBV3-1/TRBV3-2 TRBD1 TGTGCCAGCAGCCGCTTACAGGGGGACTACGAGCAGTACTTC CASSRLQGDYEQYF
TRBJ2-7 - TRBV10-1 TRBD1 TGCGCCAGCAGTGAAAATCGACAGGGCTACGAGCAGTACTTC CASSENRQGYEQYF
TRBJ1-2 once TRBV25-1 - TGTGCCAGCAGTGGGGGCCTCTATGGCTACACCTTC CASSGGLYGYTF
TRBJ1-5 - TRBV7-9 - TGTGCCAGCAGCTTAGCGGGGGATCGGCAGCCCCAGCATTTT CASSLAGDRQPQHF
TRBJ2-6 - TRBV6-5 - TGTGCCAGCAGTATCGTTTCTGGGGCCAACGTCCTGACTTTC CASSIVSGANVLTF
TRBJ2-3 - TRBV7-9 TRBD2 TGTGCCAGCAGCTTATTGGCTAGCGGGGAAGATACGCAGTATTTT CASSLLASGEDTQYF
TRBJ2-6 - TRBV19 - TGTGCCAGTAGTAAACATTTTACAGGGAGGCACTCTGGGGCCAACGTCCTGACTTTC CASSKHFTGRHSGANVLTF
TRBJ1-5 - TRBV25-1 - TGTGCCAGCAGTGATGACCGTAATCAGCCCCAGCATTTT CASSDDRNQPQHF
TRBJ1-2 once TRBV12-3/TRBV12-4 - TGTGCCAGCAGTCAGGGTCCTGGCTACACCTTC CASSQGPGYTF
TRBJ2-5 - TRBV7-3 - TGTGCCAGCAGCTTAATAGCCAGGGGGGGGACCCAGTACTTC CASSLIARGGTQYF
TRBJ2-7 once TRBV6-5 - TGTGCCAGCAGGGGCGGGTACGGGAGCTCCTACGAGCAGTACTTC CASRGGYGSSYEQYF
TRBJ2-7 - TRBV6-5 TRBD1 TGTGCCAGCCGACGGACAGGGAGCTCCTACGAGCAGTACTTC CASRRTGSSYEQYF